This T cell receptor beta chain is drawn from a study of control samples from healthy donors and cancer patients. Clones were sequenced by immunoSEQ multiplex PCR, and TCRdb holds only the in-frame ones, with some missing. The table includes some 200,000 clones, around 92% detected once. Germline CDR1 reads SGHVS; CDR2 reads FNYEAQ. There are 15 residues in the CDR3. V lost 1 base, J lost 1 base, and 0 bases stayed unmatched. This TCR derives from a woman between 25 and 40 years old in good health. This chain uses TRBV7-6 with TRBJ2-3, with 9 bases that match TRBD2. The sample consisted of blood. The CDR3: CASSLGTSGTDTQYF. The CDR3 DNA reads as TGTGCCAGCAGCTTAGGGACTAGCGGCACAGATACGCAGTATTTT.